This T cell receptor (beta chain) was identified during a study of OX40 agonist ivuxolimab in advanced cancers. Across the study: Intravenous ivuxolimab was administered to patients every 2 weeks at 0.01 to 10 mg/kg.

Per germline, CDR1 SGHVS and CDR2 FNYEAQ. This CDR3 contains 16 residues. V was clipped by 2 bases and J by 2 bases, with 12 bases between them. A note on this clone: The target antigen is unknown.

Produced via immunoSEQ multiplex PCR; TCRdb's table is partial and in-frame only. The table records under 85,000 clones, 93% of them present only once. Study outcomes and limitations: Not determined was the antigen specificity of the expanded peripheral T cells.

The TCR originated in an adult with an advanced solid tumor such as melanoma, head and neck, liver or kidney cancer. The gene calls are TRBV7-6 and TRBJ2-2; possible D gene TRBD2, 6 bases. Sequenced material: CD4+ or CD8+ T cells sorted from blood, taken in a trial of the OX40 agonist ivuxolimab. CDR3: CASSLIGGVNTGELFF. The CDR3 DNA reads TGTGCCAGCAGCTTAATAGGCGGGGTCAACACCGGGGAGCTGTTTTTT.